The 5 T cell receptor beta chains presented below share a single source sample, sequenced in a study of shared clonotypes between healthy human individuals. The repertoire was sequenced with immunoSEQ multiplex PCR; TCRdb's copy has only in-frame clones and lacks some. The table lists about 190,000 clones, about 68% of them singletons, with roughly a tenth in the top ten. Sample: memory CD4+ T cells sorted from blood. Subset reported: CD45RA-negative fraction. All receptors derive from a man aged 25 to 40 in good health.

The CDR3 nucleotides read TGTGCCAGCTTAAGCGATACCTACGAGCAGTACTTC. It yields the protein CASLSDTYEQYF. V usage is TRBV2 and J usage is TRBJ2-7; D remains ambiguous. V lost 8 bases and J lost 2, with 10 bases in between. Germline CDR1 SNHLY, CDR2 FYNNEI. The CDR3 length is 12 residues.

The V and J genes are TRBV7-8 and TRBJ2-3, with D possibly being TRBD2 (5 bases). This CDR3 comprises 15 residues. Germline CDR1 and CDR2: SGHVS and FQNEAQ. V was trimmed by 1 base and J by 7 bases, leaving 15 bases between them. The CDR3 nucleotides read TGTGCCAGCAGCTTAGTAAACCGAGGAGGCCATACGCAGTATTTT. It yields the protein CASSLVNRGGHTQYF.

The rearrangement uses TRBV30 and TRBJ1-2; TRBD1 matches 7 bases. The CDR3 length is 14 residues. Germline V gene data show CDR1 as GTSNPN and CDR2 as SVGIG (reference sequence). After removal of 5 bases from V and 7 bases from J, the junction contained 13 bases not matched to a gene. The CDR3 reads CAWDQQGSPRGYTF. The CDR3 DNA reads TGTGCCTGGGACCAACAGGGGTCACCACGTGGCTACACCTTC.

This sequence joins TRBV27 and TRBJ2-7; 7 positions agree with TRBD1. Germline V CDR1 and CDR2: MNHEY, SMNVEV (reference sequence). The ends lost 2 bases at V and 3 bases at J; junction bases unmatched: 4. The CDR3 has 14 residues. The CDR3 nucleotides are TGTGCCAGCAGTTTAAAGGGGGCAGACTACGAGCAGTACTTC. Protein: CASSLKGADYEQYF.

In DNA, the CDR3 is TGCGCCAGCACCGAAGGGGGCTCCTACGAGCAGTACTTC. Encoded protein: CASTEGGSYEQYF. V gene TRBV5-1 combines with J gene TRBJ2-7; a weak D match, TRBD1 (6 bases). The length of the CDR3 is 13 residues. CDR1 and CDR2 from the germline V gene are SGHRS and YFSETQ. V shed 6 bases and J shed 0 bases, with 10 bases lying between them.